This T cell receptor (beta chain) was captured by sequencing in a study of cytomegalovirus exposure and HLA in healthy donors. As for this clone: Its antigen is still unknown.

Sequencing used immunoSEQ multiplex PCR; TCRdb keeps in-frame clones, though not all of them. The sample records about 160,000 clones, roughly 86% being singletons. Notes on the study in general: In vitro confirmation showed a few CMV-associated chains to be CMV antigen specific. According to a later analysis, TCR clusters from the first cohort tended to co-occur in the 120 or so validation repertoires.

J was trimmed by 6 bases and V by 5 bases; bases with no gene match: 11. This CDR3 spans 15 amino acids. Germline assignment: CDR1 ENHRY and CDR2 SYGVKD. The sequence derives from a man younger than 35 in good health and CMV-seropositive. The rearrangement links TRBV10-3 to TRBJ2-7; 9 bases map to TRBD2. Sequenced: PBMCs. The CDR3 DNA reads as TGTGCCATCAGTAAAGTAGCGGGAGAAAGTTTCGAGCAGTACTTC. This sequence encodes CAISKVAGESFEQYF.